Below are 15 T cell receptor beta chains sequenced from a single sample in a study of vaccination and CD4 T cells after COVID-19. This sample's treatment: roughly ten-day PBMC culture with coronavirus spike peptide pools or control peptides (ViraFEST assay). The study sequenced cultured CD4+ T cell DNA using the Oncomine TCR Beta short-read assay. A single record per CDR3 protein comes from TCRdb applying MiXCR to the PCR reads. Of some 14,000 distinct CDR3 sequences listed, around a third are singletons. No cognate antigen is known for these TCRs. Sequencing was carried out using cultured CD4+ T cells from blood. These receptors originate from a human donor with COVID-19.

This clonotype was counted a few times. The gene calls are TRBV27 and TRBJ1-4; 7 bases map to TRBD1. The V gene end was trimmed by 5 bases and the J gene end by 3 bases; junction bases not matched to a gene: 6. Germline loops: CDR1 MNHEY, CDR2 SMNVEV (reference sequence). The CDR3 contains 15 residues. CDR3 DNA sequence: TGTGCCAGCAGTCCACAGGGGTTGGCTAATGAAAAACTGTTTTTT. Translating gives CASSPQGLANEKLFF. The variable domain in full, completed from reference TRBV27 and TRBJ1-4, reads EAQVTQNPRYLITVTGKKLTVTCSQNMNHEYMSWYRQDPGLGLRQIYYSMNVEVTDKGDVPEGYKVSRKEKRNFPLILESPSPNQTSLYFCASSPQGLANEKLFFGSGTQLSVL.

The table lists this clonotype with a few counts. The V call is TRBV2, the J call TRBJ2-7; 9 bases map to TRBD1. CDR1 is SNHLY and CDR2 is FYNNEI in the germline V gene. The CDR3 totals 12 residues. V shed 10 bases, J shed 13 bases, and the junction held 14 bases outside the gene matches. In DNA form, the CDR3 reads TGTGCCACCAACGAGATGTGGGGACAGGGTTACTTC. This translates into CATNEMWGQGYF.

This clonotype has more than one count but fewer than ten. The chain recombines TRBV6-2 or TRBV6-3 with TRBJ1-2; a weak D match, TRBD1 (6 bases). Looked up from germline, CDR1 is MNHEY and CDR2 is SVGEGT. The CDR3 loop spans 16 amino acids. V lost 4 bases, J lost 0 bases, and 15 bases lay in between. The CDR3 bases are TGTGCCAGCAGTTCGGGGGGCAGCCGCCCTAACTATGGCTACACCTTC. It is translated as CASSSGGSRPNYGYTF.

This clonotype was picked up a small number of times. V gene TRBV24-1 combines with J gene TRBJ2-3; D is unclear. The CDR3 runs 11 residues. Germline-derived CDR1 and CDR2 are KGHDR and SFDVKD. V lost 3 bases, J lost 8 bases, and 5 bases lay in between. The CDR3 spells CATSDAGTQYF. For the CDR3, the DNA is TGTGCCACCAGTGATGCAGGTACGCAGTATTTT.

This clonotype was detected once. The chain uses TRBV11-3 and TRBJ1-1; possibly TRBD1 for D (6 bases). The CDR3 runs to 16 residues. V was shortened by 5 bases and J by 1 base, with 17 bases between the two germline ends. Germline-derived CDR1 and CDR2 are SGHNT and YENEEA. CDR3 amino acids: CASSPGRGQQNTEAFF. The CDR3 region has the DNA TGTGCCAGCAGCCCAGGTCGGGGACAACAGAACACTGAAGCTTTCTTT.

V and J are TRBV12-3 or TRBV12-4 and TRBJ1-5; D gene unclear. The CDR3 consists of 15 residues. Trimming cost V 1 base and J 2 bases, with 9 bases left between them. CDR3 amino acids: CASSLGDGGNQPQHF. CDR3 DNA sequence: TGTGCCAGCAGTTTAGGAGACGGGGGCAATCAGCCCCAGCATTTT.

The chain recombines TRBV30 with TRBJ1-4; D unclear. Germline CDR1 reads GTSNPN; CDR2 reads SVGIG (reference sequence). V was pared by 1 base and J by 3 bases, with 12 bases between. CDR3 length equals 15 residues. CDR3 nucleotide sequence: TGTGCCTGGAGTGCTCTCTATGGCGCTAATGAAAAACTGTTTTTT. Encoded protein: CAWSALYGANEKLFF.

This clonotype was counted a few times. The chain employs TRBV10-3 and TRBJ1-2; TRBD1 aligns across 8 bases. J gave up 2 bases and V 6 bases, and 2 bases lay outside the gene matches. CDR1 is ENHRY, CDR2 SYGVKD, per germline. The CDR3 length is 13 residues. The CDR3 bases are TGTGCCATCAGCCGGACAGGGAACTATGGCTACACCTTC. This translates into CAISRTGNYGYTF.

This clonotype counts as medium-sized. The V gene is TRBV5-1, the J gene TRBJ1-2, with TRBD1 matching 7 bases. The germline V gene has CDR1 SGHRS and CDR2 YFSETQ. J lost 3 bases, V lost 2 bases, and 1 base had no gene match. There are 13 residues in the CDR3. The CDR3 here is CASSLTGDYGYTF. CDR3 nucleotide sequence: TGCGCCAGCAGCTTAACAGGGGACTATGGCTACACCTTC.

This clonotype was counted a few times. This chain joins TRBV20-1 and TRBJ1-6; no firm D call. The germline V gene encodes CDR1 DFQATT and CDR2 SNEGSKA (reference sequence). Deletions cut 0 bases from V and 6 bases from J, with 9 bases between. The CDR3 sequence is 14 residues long. The CDR3: CSARDLRSNSPLHF. The CDR3 DNA follows: TGCAGTGCTAGAGATTTGAGGTCTAATTCACCCCTCCACTTT.

The chain carries TRBV5-5 and TRBJ2-5; D call uncertain. CDR1 is SGHKS and CDR2 is YYEKEE in the germline V gene (reference sequence). With 0 bases removed from V and 2 bases from J, the gap between germline ends came to 8 bases. CDR3 size: 14 residues. Here the CDR3 DNA reads TGTGCCAGCAGCTTGGATAGCTGGCAAGAGACCCAGTACTTC. This translates into CASSLDSWQETQYF.

The chain combines TRBV14 with TRBJ1-3, with D unclear. The CDR3 length is 15 residues. The ends were cut back, 0 bases at V and 0 bases at J, with 6 bases in the middle. The germline CDR1 and CDR2 sequences are SGHDN and FVKESK. The CDR3, as DNA: TGTGCCAGCAGCCAAGATGCCCGCTCTGGAAACACCATATATTTT. Amino acid sequence: CASSQDARSGNTIYF.

This clonotype has a handful of counts. The rearrangement joins TRBV6-1 to TRBJ1-1; 7 bases align to TRBD1. The CDR3 length is 13 residues. Germline CDR1 is MNHNS and CDR2 is SASEGT. J gave up 8 bases and V 6 bases, and 9 bases lay outside the gene matches. CDR3 region: CASRHTGVWEAFF. Written as DNA, the CDR3 is TGTGCCAGCAGACACACAGGGGTTTGGGAAGCTTTCTTT.

This clonotype occurred a few times. The J gene is TRBJ2-7, the V gene TRBV10-2; D is possibly TRBD1 (6 bases). CDR1 is WSHSY and CDR2 is SAAADI in the germline V gene. The length of the CDR3 is 12 residues. Trimming took 10 bases from V and 4 from J, leaving 14 bases between them. The CDR3 bases are TGCGCCACGTCATCCACAGGGTACGAGCAGTACTTC. This sequence encodes CATSSTGYEQYF.

The V call is TRBV10-2, the J call TRBJ1-2; perhaps TRBD1 as D (5 bases). V lost 3 bases to trimming and J lost 5 bases, with 7 bases between them. The CDR3 runs to 12 residues. Germline V lookup: CDR1 WSHSY, CDR2 SAAADI. CDR3 sequence reads: CASSDGGYGYTF. The CDR3 coding sequence is TGCGCCAGCAGTGACGGGGGTTATGGCTACACCTTC.